A selection of T cell receptor beta chains follows, all from one sample in a study of blood T cell repertoires in COVID-19. Assay used: immunoSEQ multiplex PCR; TCRdb lists only in-frame clones, some missing. Of about 270,000 clones listed, 86% are singletons. The sequencing sample was made of PBMCs or T cells enriched from blood (not recorded which). These receptors all stem from a woman younger than 30 who had recovered from COVID-19. Both conserved end residues are part of each CDR3. D genes are given only for firm matches. Size values are once, few and many counts, or a class for expanded clones, and some rows have none.

J: TRBJ2-1; D: -; size: -; V: TRBV7-9; CDR3: CASSLGLGDYEQFF; DNA: TGTGCCAGCAGCTTGGGCTTGGGCGATTATGAGCAGTTCTTC
J: TRBJ1-2; D: -; size: -; V: TRBV12-3/TRBV12-4; CDR3: CASSLQINYGYTF; DNA: TGTGCCAGCAGTCTACAGATTAACTATGGCTACACCTTC
J: TRBJ1-1; D: TRBD1; size: -; V: TRBV6-5; CDR3: CASSYQGAMNTEAFF; DNA: TGTGCCAGCAGTTATCAGGGGGCTATGAACACTGAAGCTTTCTTT
J: TRBJ2-7; D: TRBD1; size: -; V: TRBV7-2; CDR3: CASSFFQGASTEQYF; DNA: TGTGCCAGCAGCTTTTTCCAGGGGGCGTCAACCGAGCAGTACTTC
J: TRBJ2-2; D: -; size: -; V: TRBV30; CDR3: CAWSLWAGGPNTGELFF; DNA: TGTGCCTGGAGTTTATGGGCCGGGGGGCCGAACACCGGGGAGCTGTTTTTT
J: TRBJ1-1; D: -; size: -; V: TRBV30; CDR3: CAWSRGEAFF; DNA: TGTGCCTGGAGCCGGGGGGAGGCTTTCTTT
J: TRBJ2-3; D: TRBD1; size: -; V: TRBV30; CDR3: CAWSVTGGADTQYF; DNA: TGTGCCTGGAGTGTCACAGGGGGCGCGGATACGCAGTATTTT
J: TRBJ1-1; D: -; size: -; V: TRBV11-2; CDR3: CASSPQGISTEAFF; DNA: TGTGCCAGCAGCCCCCAGGGGATTAGCACTGAAGCTTTCTTT
J: TRBJ2-1; D: TRBD2; size: -; V: TRBV11-2; CDR3: CASSLEGSGRTYNEQFF; DNA: TGTGCCAGCAGCTTAGAAGGTAGCGGGAGAACCTACAATGAGCAGTTCTTC
J: TRBJ2-5; D: -; size: -; V: TRBV3-1/TRBV3-2; CDR3: CASSQEAIRDQETQYF; DNA: TGTGCCAGCAGCCAAGAGGCCATTCGTGACCAAGAGACCCAGTACTTC
J: TRBJ2-5; D: -; size: -; V: TRBV5-1; CDR3: CASRRDFQETQYF; DNA: TGCGCCAGCAGGCGGGACTTCCAAGAGACCCAGTACTTC
J: TRBJ2-1; D: -; size: once; V: TRBV24-1; CDR3: CATSPDGRRRYNEQFF; DNA: TGTGCCACCTCTCCCGACGGCAGGCGACGCTACAATGAGCAGTTCTTC
J: TRBJ2-2; D: TRBD2; size: -; V: TRBV30; CDR3: CAWSKWSGLAGANTGELFF; DNA: TGTGCCTGGAGTAAATGGTCGGGACTAGCGGGGGCGAACACCGGGGAGCTGTTTTTT
J: TRBJ1-2; D: TRBD1; size: once; V: TRBV13; CDR3: CASRGQGNYGYTF; DNA: TGTGCCAGCAGAGGACAGGGAAACTATGGCTACACCTTC
J: TRBJ2-7; D: TRBD1; size: -; V: TRBV19; CDR3: CASSMGDSSSYEQYF; DNA: TGTGCCAGTAGTATGGGGGACAGCAGCTCCTACGAGCAGTACTTC
J: TRBJ2-3; D: TRBD2; size: -; V: TRBV19; CDR3: CASSITSGSGDTQYF; DNA: TGTGCCAGTAGTATAACTAGCGGGAGTGGAGATACGCAGTATTTT